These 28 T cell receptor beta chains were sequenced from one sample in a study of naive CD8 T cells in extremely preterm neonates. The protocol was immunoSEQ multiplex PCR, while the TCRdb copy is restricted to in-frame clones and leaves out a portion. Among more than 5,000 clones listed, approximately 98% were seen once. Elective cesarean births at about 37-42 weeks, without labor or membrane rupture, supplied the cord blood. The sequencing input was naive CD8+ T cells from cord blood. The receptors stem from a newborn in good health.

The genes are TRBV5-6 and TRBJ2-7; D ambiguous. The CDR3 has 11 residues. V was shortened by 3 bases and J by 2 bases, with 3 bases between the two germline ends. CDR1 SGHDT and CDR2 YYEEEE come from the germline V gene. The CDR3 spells CASSYTYEQYF. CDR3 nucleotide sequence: TGTGCCAGCAGCTACACCTACGAGCAGTACTTC.

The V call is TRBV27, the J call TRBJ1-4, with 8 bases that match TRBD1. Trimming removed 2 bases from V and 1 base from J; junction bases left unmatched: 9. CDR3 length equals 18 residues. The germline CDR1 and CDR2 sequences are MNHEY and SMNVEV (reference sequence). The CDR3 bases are TGTGCCAGCAGTTTAAGGCCCCCAGACAGGGGAACTAATGAAAAACTGTTTTTT. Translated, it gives CASSLRPPDRGTNEKLFF.

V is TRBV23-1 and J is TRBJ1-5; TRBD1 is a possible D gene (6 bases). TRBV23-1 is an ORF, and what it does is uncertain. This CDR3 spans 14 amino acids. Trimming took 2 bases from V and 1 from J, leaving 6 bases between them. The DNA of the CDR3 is TGCGCCAGCAGTCAACAGGGGAGCAATCAGCCCCAGCATTTT. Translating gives CASSQQGSNQPQHF.

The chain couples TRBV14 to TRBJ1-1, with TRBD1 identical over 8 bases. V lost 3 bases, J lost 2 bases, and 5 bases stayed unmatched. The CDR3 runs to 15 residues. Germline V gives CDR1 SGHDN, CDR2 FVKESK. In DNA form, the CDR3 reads TGTGCCAGCAGCCACTTCGGACAGGGCAACACTGAAGCTTTCTTT. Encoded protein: CASSHFGQGNTEAFF. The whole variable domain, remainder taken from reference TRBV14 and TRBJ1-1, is EAGVTQFPSHSVIEKGQTVTLRCDPISGHDNLYWYRRVMGKEIKFLLHFVKESKQDESGMPNNRFLAERTGGTYSTLKVQPAELEDSGVYFCASSHFGQGNTEAFFGQGTRLTVV.

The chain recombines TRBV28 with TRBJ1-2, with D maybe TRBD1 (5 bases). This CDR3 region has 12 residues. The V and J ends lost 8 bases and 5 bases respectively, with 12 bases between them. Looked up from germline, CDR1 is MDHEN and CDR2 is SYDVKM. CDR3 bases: TGTGCCAGCCCCATGGGGGGGTATGGCTACACCTTC. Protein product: CASPMGGYGYTF.

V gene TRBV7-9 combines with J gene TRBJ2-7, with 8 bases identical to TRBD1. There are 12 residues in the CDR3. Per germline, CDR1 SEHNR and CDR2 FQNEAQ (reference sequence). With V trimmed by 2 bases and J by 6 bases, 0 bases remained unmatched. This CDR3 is CASSLTGGEQYF. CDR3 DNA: TGTGCCAGCAGCTTAACAGGGGGCGAGCAGTACTTC.

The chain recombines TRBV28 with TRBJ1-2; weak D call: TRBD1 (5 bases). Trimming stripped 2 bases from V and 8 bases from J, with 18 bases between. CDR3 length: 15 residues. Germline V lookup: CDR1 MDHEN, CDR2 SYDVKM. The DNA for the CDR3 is TGTGCCAGCAGTTTAAGCTGGGGGGGGTTTGACGGCTACACCTTC. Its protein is CASSLSWGGFDGYTF.

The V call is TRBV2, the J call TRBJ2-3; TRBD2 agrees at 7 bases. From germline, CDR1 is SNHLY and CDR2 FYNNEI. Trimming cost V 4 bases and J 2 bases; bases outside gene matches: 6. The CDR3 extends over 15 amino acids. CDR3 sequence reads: CASSGYLADTDTQYF. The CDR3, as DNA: TGTGCCAGCAGTGGGTATCTAGCGGACACAGATACGCAGTATTTT.

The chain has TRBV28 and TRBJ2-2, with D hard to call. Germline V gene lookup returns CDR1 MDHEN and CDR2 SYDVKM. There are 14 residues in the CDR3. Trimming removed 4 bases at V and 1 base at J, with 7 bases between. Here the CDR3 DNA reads TGTGCCAGCAGTTCGCGTGGGAACACCGGGGAGCTGTTTTTT. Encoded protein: CASSSRGNTGELFF.

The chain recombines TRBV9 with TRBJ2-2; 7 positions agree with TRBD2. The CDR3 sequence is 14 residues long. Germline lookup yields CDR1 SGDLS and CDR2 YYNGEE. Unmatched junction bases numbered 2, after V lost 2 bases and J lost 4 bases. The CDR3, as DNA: TGTGCCAGCAGCGTTGGGGGGGGCACCGGGGAGCTGTTTTTT. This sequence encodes CASSVGGGTGELFF.

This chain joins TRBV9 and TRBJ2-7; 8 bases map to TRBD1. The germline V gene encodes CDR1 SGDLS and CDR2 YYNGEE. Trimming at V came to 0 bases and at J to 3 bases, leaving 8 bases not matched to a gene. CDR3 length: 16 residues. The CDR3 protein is CASSVDPTGANYEQYF. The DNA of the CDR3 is TGTGCCAGCAGCGTAGACCCGACAGGGGCGAACTACGAGCAGTACTTC.

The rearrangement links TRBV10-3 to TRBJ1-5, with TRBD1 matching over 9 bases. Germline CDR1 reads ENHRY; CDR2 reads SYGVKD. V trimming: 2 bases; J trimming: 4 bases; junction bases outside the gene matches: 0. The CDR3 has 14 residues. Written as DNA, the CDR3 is TGTGCCATCAGTGAGGACAGGGGGAATCAGCCCCAGCATTTT. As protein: CAISEDRGNQPQHF.

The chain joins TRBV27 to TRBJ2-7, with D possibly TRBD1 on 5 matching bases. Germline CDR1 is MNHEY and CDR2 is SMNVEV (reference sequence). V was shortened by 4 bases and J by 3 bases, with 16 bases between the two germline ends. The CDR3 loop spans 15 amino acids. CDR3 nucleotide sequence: TGTGCCAGCAGTTATTCCGGACACCCCTTCTACGAGCAGTACTTC. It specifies CASSYSGHPFYEQYF.

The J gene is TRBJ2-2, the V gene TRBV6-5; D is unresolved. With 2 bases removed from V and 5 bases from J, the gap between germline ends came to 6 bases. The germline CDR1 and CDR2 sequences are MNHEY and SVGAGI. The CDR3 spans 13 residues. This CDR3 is CASSYAATGELFF. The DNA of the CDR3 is TGTGCCAGCAGTTACGCGGCTACCGGGGAGCTGTTTTTT.

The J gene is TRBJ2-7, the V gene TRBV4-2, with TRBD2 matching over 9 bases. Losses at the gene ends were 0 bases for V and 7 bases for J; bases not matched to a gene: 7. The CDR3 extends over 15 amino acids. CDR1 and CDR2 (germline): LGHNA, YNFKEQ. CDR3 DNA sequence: TGTGCCAGCAGCCAAGATCCGGGACTAGCTGAAGAGCAGTACTTC. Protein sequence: CASSQDPGLAEEQYF.

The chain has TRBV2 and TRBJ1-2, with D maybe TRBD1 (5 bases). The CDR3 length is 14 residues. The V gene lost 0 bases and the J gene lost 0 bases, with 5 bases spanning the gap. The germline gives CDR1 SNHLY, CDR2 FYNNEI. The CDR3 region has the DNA TGTGCCAGCAGTGAAGCGACAGCTAACTATGGCTACACCTTC. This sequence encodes CASSEATANYGYTF. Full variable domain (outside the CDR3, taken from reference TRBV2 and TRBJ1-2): EPEVTQTPSHQVTQMGQEVILRCVPISNHLYFYWYRQILGQKVEFLVSFYNNEISEKSEIFDDQFSVERPDGSNFTLKIRSTKLEDSAMYFCASSEATANYGYTFGSGTRLTVV.

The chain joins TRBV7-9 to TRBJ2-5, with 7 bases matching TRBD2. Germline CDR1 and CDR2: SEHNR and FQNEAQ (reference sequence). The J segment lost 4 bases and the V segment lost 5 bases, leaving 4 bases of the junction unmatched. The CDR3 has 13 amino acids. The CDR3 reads CASSPWGGETQYF. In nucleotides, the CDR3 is TGTGCCAGCAGCCCGTGGGGGGGAGAGACCCAGTACTTC. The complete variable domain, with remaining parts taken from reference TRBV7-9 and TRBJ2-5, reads DTGVSQNPRHKITKRGQNVTFRCDPISEHNRLYWYRQTLGQGPEFLTYFQNEAQLEKSRLLSDRFSAERPKGSFSTLEIQRTEQGDSAMYLCASSPWGGETQYFGPGTRLLVL.

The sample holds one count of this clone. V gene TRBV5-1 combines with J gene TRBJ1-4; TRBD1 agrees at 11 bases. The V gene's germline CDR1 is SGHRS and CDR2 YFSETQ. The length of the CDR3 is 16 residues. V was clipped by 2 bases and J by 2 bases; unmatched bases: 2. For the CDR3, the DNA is TGCGCCAGCAGCTTCGGACAGGGGGCGACTAATGAAAAACTGTTTTTT. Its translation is CASSFGQGATNEKLFF.

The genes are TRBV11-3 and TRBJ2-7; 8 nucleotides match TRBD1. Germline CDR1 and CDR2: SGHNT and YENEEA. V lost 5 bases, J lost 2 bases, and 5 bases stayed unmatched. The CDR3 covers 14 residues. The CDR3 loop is CASSIRDRPYEQYF. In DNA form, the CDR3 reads TGTGCCAGCAGCATCCGGGACAGGCCCTACGAGCAGTACTTC.

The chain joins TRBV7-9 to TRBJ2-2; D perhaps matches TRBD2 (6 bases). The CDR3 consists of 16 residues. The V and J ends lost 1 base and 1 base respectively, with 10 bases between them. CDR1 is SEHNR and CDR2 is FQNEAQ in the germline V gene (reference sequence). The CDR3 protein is CASSLEISGNTGELFF. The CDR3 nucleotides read TGTGCCAGCAGCTTAGAGATTAGCGGGAACACCGGGGAGCTGTTTTTT.

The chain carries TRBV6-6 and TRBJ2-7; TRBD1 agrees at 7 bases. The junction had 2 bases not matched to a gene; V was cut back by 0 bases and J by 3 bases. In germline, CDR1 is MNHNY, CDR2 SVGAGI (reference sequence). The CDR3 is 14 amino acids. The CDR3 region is CASSYSGTDYEQYF. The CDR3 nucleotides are TGTGCCAGCAGTTACTCCGGGACAGACTACGAGCAGTACTTC.

The DNA of the CDR3 is TGTGCCAGCAGTGAAGCGCGGAACCTAGCGGGAGTGGAACGTACGTACAATGAGCAGTTCTTC. This codes for CASSEARNLAGVERTYNEQFF. The rearrangement links TRBV2 to TRBJ2-1; TRBD2 matches 10 bases. The CDR3 sequence is 21 residues long. V shed 0 bases, J shed 4 bases, and the junction held 18 bases outside the gene matches. Germline V gene lookup returns CDR1 SNHLY and CDR2 FYNNEI.

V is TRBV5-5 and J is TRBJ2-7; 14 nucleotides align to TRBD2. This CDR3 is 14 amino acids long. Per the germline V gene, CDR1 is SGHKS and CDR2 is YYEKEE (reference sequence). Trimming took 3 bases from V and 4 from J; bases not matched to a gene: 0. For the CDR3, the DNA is TGTGCCAGCAGCTGGACTAGCGGGGGGTACGAGCAGTACTTC. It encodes CASSWTSGGYEQYF.

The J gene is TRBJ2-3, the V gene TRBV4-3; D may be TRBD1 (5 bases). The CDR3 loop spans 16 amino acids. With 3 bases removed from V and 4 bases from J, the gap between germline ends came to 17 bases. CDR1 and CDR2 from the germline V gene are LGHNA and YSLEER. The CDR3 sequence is CASSQESLRDPDTQYF. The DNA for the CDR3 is TGCGCCAGCAGCCAGGAGAGCCTCAGGGATCCAGATACGCAGTATTTT.

CDR3 in amino acids: CARSPSEGELFF. The CDR3 DNA reads as TGTGCCAGAAGCCCCTCGGAGGGGGAGCTGTTTTTT. The genes are TRBV5-3 and TRBJ2-2; no clear D. TRBV5-3 is an ORF, and what it does is uncertain. Deletions cut 4 bases from V and 8 bases from J, with 9 bases between. The length of the CDR3 is 12 residues.

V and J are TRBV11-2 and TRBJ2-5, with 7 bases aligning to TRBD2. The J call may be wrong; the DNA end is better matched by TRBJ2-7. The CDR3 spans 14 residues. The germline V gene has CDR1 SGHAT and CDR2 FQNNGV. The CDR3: CASSLELAQYEQYF. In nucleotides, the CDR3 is TGTGCCAGCAGCTTAGAACTAGCGCAATACGAGCAGTACTTC.

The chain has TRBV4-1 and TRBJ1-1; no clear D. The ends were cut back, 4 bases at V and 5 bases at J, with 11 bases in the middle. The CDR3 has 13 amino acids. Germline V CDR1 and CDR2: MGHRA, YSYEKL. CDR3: CASSPASPTEAFF. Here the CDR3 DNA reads TGCGCCAGCAGCCCTGCGTCGCCTACTGAAGCTTTCTTT.

The CDR3 DNA follows: TGTGCCAGCAGCTTAATAGAGGGCCCAAGGAGGGAGCAGTTCTTC. Protein product: CASSLIEGPRREQFF. The chain links TRBV7-9 to TRBJ2-1, with D perhaps matching TRBD2 (5 bases). This CDR3 comprises 15 residues. The V gene lost 2 bases and the J gene lost 10 bases, with 18 bases spanning the gap. Germline loops: CDR1 SEHNR, CDR2 FQNEAQ (reference sequence).